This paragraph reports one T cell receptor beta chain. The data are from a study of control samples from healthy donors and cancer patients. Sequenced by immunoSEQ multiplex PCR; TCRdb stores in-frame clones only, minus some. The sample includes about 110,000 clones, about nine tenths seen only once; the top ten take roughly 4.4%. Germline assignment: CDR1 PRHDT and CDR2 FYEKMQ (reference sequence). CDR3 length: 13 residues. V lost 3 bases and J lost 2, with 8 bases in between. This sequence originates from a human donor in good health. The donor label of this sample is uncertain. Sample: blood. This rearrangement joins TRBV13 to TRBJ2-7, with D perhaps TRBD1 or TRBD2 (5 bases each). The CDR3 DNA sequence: TGTGCCAGCAGCTTGGGGACCACCTACGAGCAGTACTTC. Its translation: CASSLGTTYEQYF. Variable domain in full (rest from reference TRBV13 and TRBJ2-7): AAGVIQSPRHLIKEKRETATLKCYPIPRHDTVYWYQQGPGQDPQFLISFYEKMQSDKGSIPDRFSAQQFSDYHSELNMSSLELGDSALYFCASSLGTTYEQYFGPGTRLTVT.